A single TCR beta chain is shown here with its context. Germline CDR1 is SGHTA and CDR2 is FQGTGA. Losses at the gene ends were 5 bases for V and 10 bases for J; bases not matched to a gene: 13. The CDR3 is made up of 16 amino acids. In TCRdb, the RT-PCR reads were re-called with MiXCR into one record per CDR3 protein. The repertoire holds approximately 410,000 distinct CDR3 sequences, with around 16% as singletons. This record belongs to a study of patients and donors after allogeneic stem cell transplantation. The origin of this receptor is a human donor who was either an allogeneic HSCT recipient or a stem cell or donor lymphocyte infusion donor (not recorded which). It is not recorded whose cells these are; they may come from a transplant donor. The specimen sequenced was blood, either unsorted or a sorted T cell fraction (not recorded which). V and J are TRBV7-3 and TRBJ2-1; 11 bases match TRBD2. CDR3 amino acids: CASSPPGVAGGREQFF. CDR3 coding DNA: TGTGCCAGCAGCCCCCCGGGAGTAGCGGGAGGGAGAGAGCAGTTCTTC.